The clone carrying this T cell receptor beta chain was seen at least ten times. These data come from a study of T-cell memory formation after mild COVID-19. Trimming shortened V by 5 bases and J by 4 bases, and 17 bases separated the two germline ends. Germline CDR1 reads SEHNR; CDR2 reads FQNEAQ (reference sequence). The CDR3 has 15 residues. One entry per CDR3 protein results from TCRdb running MiXCR on the 5' RACE reads. The table shows around 120,000 distinct CDR3 sequences, with 16% occurring only once. The rearrangement uses TRBV7-9 and TRBJ1-1; the D gene is possibly TRBD1 (6 bases). Source material: PBMCs or a T cell subset sorted from them (not recorded which). The TCR originated in an adult woman who had mild COVID-19 (a few samples of this study predate the infection). Cell type and time point are not known. CDR3 protein: CASSPRQGPSTEAFF. The CDR3 region has the DNA TGTGCCAGCAGCCCCCGCCAGGGGCCGAGCACTGAAGCTTTCTTT.